Presented here are 21 T cell receptor beta chains from one specimen sequenced in a study of T cell changes during pregnancy in multiple sclerosis. The protocol was immunoSEQ multiplex PCR, while the TCRdb copy is restricted to in-frame clones and leaves out a portion. The sample lists 75,000 to 95,000 clones; roughly 90% were seen once. The sequencing here drew on peripheral blood, taken before pregnancy. The receptors were gathered from a female donor with multiple sclerosis, enrolled in a pregnancy study.

This clone turned up a few times. The CDR3, as DNA: TGCGCCAGCAGCCAAGATCGCGGCAGCCTCTATAATTCACCCCTCCACTTT. Its protein is CASSQDRGSLYNSPLHF. V usage is TRBV4-3 and J usage is TRBJ1-6; D is ambiguous. The CDR3 runs to 17 residues. CDR1 and CDR2 from the germline V gene are LGHNA and YSLEER. V was pared by 0 bases and J by 3 bases, with 12 bases between.

The chain joins TRBV12-5 to TRBJ1-5, with 8 bases that match TRBD1. Germline trimming cut 6 bases from V and 5 bases from J; bases unmatched to any gene: 9. There are 15 residues in the CDR3. Germline values: CDR1 LGHNT, CDR2 FRNRAP. CDR3 in amino acids: CASGLNRGTDQPQHF. The CDR3 coding sequence is TGTGCTAGTGGCCTCAACAGGGGGACAGATCAGCCCCAGCATTTT.

This clone was picked up one time. V gene TRBV5-4 combines with J gene TRBJ2-1, with 7 nucleotides matching TRBD1. Germline V gene sequence: CDR1 SGHNT, CDR2 YYREEE (reference sequence). V lost 3 bases, J lost 5 bases, and 8 bases stayed unmatched. The CDR3 spans 15 residues. CDR3 in amino acids: CASSSFRQGNNEQFF. The CDR3 coding sequence is TGTGCCAGCAGCTCCTTCCGACAGGGCAACAATGAGCAGTTCTTC.

The V call is TRBV7-7, the J call TRBJ1-2; TRBD1 matches at 7 bases. The V gene's germline CDR1 is SSHAT and CDR2 FNYEAQ (reference sequence). This CDR3 has 15 amino acids. J gave up 5 bases and V 4 bases, and 10 bases lay outside the gene matches. The CDR3 reads CASSSTTGCRYGYTF. In nucleotides, the CDR3 is TGTGCCAGCAGCTCCACGACAGGGTGCAGGTATGGCTACACCTTC.

V and J are TRBV10-3 and TRBJ1-3, with no clear D. The V gene lost 0 bases and the J gene lost 6 bases, with 6 bases spanning the gap. Germline CDR1 is ENHRY and CDR2 is SYGVKD. There are 13 residues in the CDR3. The CDR3, as DNA: TGTGCCATCAGTGAGTCTGAGAAAAACACCATATATTTT. Protein product: CAISESEKNTIYF.

This chain connects TRBV27 to TRBJ2-2; D is undetermined. Germline V gives CDR1 MNHEY, CDR2 SMNVEV (reference sequence). This CDR3 region has 14 residues. V was trimmed by 2 bases and J by 0 bases, leaving 4 bases between them. The CDR3, as DNA: TGTGCCAGCAGTTTAAGCTCGAACACCGGGGAGCTGTTTTTT. As protein: CASSLSSNTGELFF.

The chain carries TRBV19 and TRBJ1-2; D not certain. V was shortened by 7 bases and J by 4 bases, with 16 bases between the two germline ends. The CDR3 loop spans 14 amino acids. Germline CDR1 is LNHDA and CDR2 is SQIVND (reference sequence). The CDR3 bases are TGTGCCAGTAACAATAGCCCCGAGATCTATGGCTACACCTTC. Residues: CASNNSPEIYGYTF.

The chain joins TRBV27 to TRBJ2-2; 11 bases agree with TRBD1. This CDR3 has 16 amino acids. J gave up 1 base and V 6 bases, and 4 bases lay outside the gene matches. CDR1 is MNHEY and CDR2 is SMNVEV in the germline V gene (reference sequence). CDR3 residues: CASRAGQGENTGELFF. CDR3 coding DNA: TGTGCCAGCAGAGCGGGACAGGGGGAGAACACCGGGGAGCTGTTTTTT.

This clone was recorded only once. This chain uses TRBV15 with TRBJ2-5; the match to TRBD2 covers 7 bases. V was pared by 0 bases and J by 4 bases, with 8 bases of the junction left unmatched. Germline V gives CDR1 LNHNV, CDR2 YYDKDF (reference sequence). The CDR3 has 16 amino acids. CDR3 sequence: CATSRDLREPPETQYF. CDR3 nucleotide sequence: TGTGCCACCAGCAGAGATTTGCGGGAGCCCCCAGAGACCCAGTACTTC.

The chain joins TRBV4-2 to TRBJ2-5, with 8 bases identical to TRBD1. V lost 0 bases and J lost 4; bases outside the gene matches: 10. This CDR3 is 17 amino acids long. Germline values: CDR1 LGHNA, CDR2 YNFKEQ. CDR3 nucleotide sequence: TGTGCCAGCAGCCAAGATTTGGGCCAGGGGGCGCGAGAGACCCAGTACTTC. It translates to CASSQDLGQGARETQYF.

This clone was recorded only once. The V gene is TRBV10-3, the J gene TRBJ1-2, with 9 bases fitting TRBD1. Germline V CDR1 and CDR2: ENHRY, SYGVKD. After removal of 10 bases from V and 3 bases from J, the junction contained 12 bases not matched to a gene. This CDR3 has 15 residues. This CDR3 reads CATTPGTGPYYGYTF. As DNA, the CDR3 is TGTGCCACTACCCCGGGGACAGGGCCCTACTATGGCTACACCTTC.

The chain carries TRBV29-1 and TRBJ2-1, with 9 bases aligning to TRBD2. The CDR3 loop spans 16 amino acids. CDR1 is SQVTM and CDR2 is ANQGSEA in the germline V gene. V was clipped by 7 bases and J by 5 bases; unmatched bases: 15. The CDR3 bases are TGCAGCGCCGGACGGCTAGCGGGACGACTTAACAATGAGCAGTTCTTC. Its translation: CSAGRLAGRLNNEQFF.

The rearrangement links TRBV7-2 to TRBJ2-5; possibly TRBD1 for D (6 bases). Germline V CDR1 and CDR2: SGHTA, FQGNSA. CDR3 size: 14 residues. V lost 5 bases to trimming and J lost 5 bases, with 15 bases between them. The CDR3 nucleotides read TGTGCCAGCAGCGCAACAGGGATGGGGGAGACCCAGTACTTC. Its protein product is CASSATGMGETQYF.

This clone has a single count. The rearrangement joins TRBV6-5 to TRBJ1-6; D call uncertain. Trimming took 2 bases from V and 7 from J, leaving 15 bases between them. This CDR3 contains 16 residues. Germline-derived CDR1 and CDR2 are MNHEY and SVGAGI. The CDR3: CASSYAPPGINSPLHF. CDR3 DNA: TGTGCCAGCAGTTACGCTCCGCCAGGAATCAATTCACCCCTCCACTTT.

The J gene is TRBJ2-3, the V gene TRBV5-1; D is possibly TRBD2 (6 bases). CDR3 length: 14 amino acids. Germline assignment: CDR1 SGHRS and CDR2 YFSETQ. The V gene lost 4 bases and the J gene lost 3 bases, with 12 bases spanning the gap. CDR3 loop: CASSPPGGTDTQYF. The CDR3 nucleotides are TGCGCCAGCAGCCCACCTGGAGGGACAGATACGCAGTATTTT.

The rearrangement joins TRBV27 to TRBJ1-4, with TRBD1 matching over 8 bases. Germline trimming cut 3 bases from V and 3 bases from J; bases unmatched to any gene: 3. The germline V gene encodes CDR1 MNHEY and CDR2 SMNVEV (reference sequence). This CDR3 region has 15 residues. In DNA form, the CDR3 reads TGTGCCAGCAGTTTCATACAGGGGGCTAATGAAAAACTGTTTTTT. Its translation: CASSFIQGANEKLFF.

The gene calls are TRBV28 and TRBJ1-3, with D unclear. V gave up 2 bases and J gave up 2 bases, with 7 bases separating them. Germline V CDR1 and CDR2: MDHEN, SYDVKM. The CDR3 length is 14 residues. The CDR3 sequence is CASSLQATGNTIYF. The CDR3 region has the DNA TGTGCCAGCAGTTTACAGGCTACTGGAAACACCATATATTTT.

The sample holds one count of this clone. The chain carries TRBV10-3 and TRBJ2-1, with TRBD2 identical over 10 bases. Germline loops: CDR1 ENHRY, CDR2 SYGVKD. Trimming took 10 bases from V and 6 from J; bases not matched to a gene: 15. The CDR3 spans 16 residues. Here the CDR3 reads CATGLSGGAMSNEQFF. The CDR3 nucleotides read TGTGCCACCGGGTTGAGCGGGGGGGCGATGAGCAATGAGCAGTTCTTC.

The rearrangement joins TRBV4-1 to TRBJ1-1; D remains unclear. The V gene lost 0 bases and the J gene lost 0 bases, with 11 bases spanning the gap. The CDR3 extends over 16 amino acids. Germline V CDR1 and CDR2: MGHRA, YSYEKL. The DNA for the CDR3 is TGCGCCAGCAGCCAAGAATTGCGGGGTCTGAACACTGAAGCTTTCTTT. Protein: CASSQELRGLNTEAFF.

The genes are TRBV6-1 and TRBJ1-5; D perhaps matches TRBD1 (5 bases). Between the trimmed V and J ends, which lost 3 bases and 4 bases, there was a span of 13 bases. There are 15 residues in the CDR3. Per germline, CDR1 MNHNS and CDR2 SASEGT. This CDR3 reads CASSDYDGGNQPQHF. CDR3 DNA: TGTGCCAGCAGTGATTACGACGGGGGGAATCAGCCCCAGCATTTT.

The rearrangement joins TRBV30 to TRBJ2-7; the D gene is possibly TRBD2 (5 bases). The V gene's germline CDR1 is GTSNPN and CDR2 SVGIG (reference sequence). Trimming pared 0 bases from V and 6 bases from J, leaving 9 bases between. There are 12 residues in the CDR3. The CDR3 is CAWSVRGVEQYF. As DNA, the CDR3 is TGTGCCTGGAGTGTACGGGGAGTCGAGCAGTACTTC.